This TCR beta chain was recovered during a study of CD8+ T cells in alopecia areata. Only a few counts were recorded for this clone. TCR sequencing used cDNA made by reverse transcription of extracted RNA. The data were produced by immunoSEQ multiplex PCR, yet TCRdb's version contains in-frame clones alone and is incomplete. The sample has about 150,000 clones, more than 45% seen once. CDR3 length: 15 residues. The ends lost 0 bases at V and 5 bases at J; junction bases unmatched: 6. Looked up from germline, CDR1 is LGHNA and CDR2 is YSLEER. Sequenced material: CD8+ T cells sorted from blood, taken at week 0. The V gene is TRBV4-3, the J gene TRBJ1-1; 7 bases align to TRBD1. The clonotype originates from a human donor with alopecia areata. CDR3 amino acids: CASSQETGQLTEAFF. CDR3 bases: TGCGCCAGCAGCCAAGAGACAGGGCAGTTGACTGAAGCTTTCTTT.